Listed here are 30 T cell receptor beta chains from one sample, sequenced in a study of blood T cell repertoires in COVID-19. TCRdb keeps only in-frame clones here, not all; method: immunoSEQ multiplex PCR. The sample shows 200,000 or so clones, about 80% of them seen only once. Sequenced: peripheral blood. Receptors were obtained from a woman aged 60 to 75 with acute or convalescent COVID-19.

This clone was recorded only once. The chain is built from TRBV5-4 and TRBJ1-2; D possibly corresponds to TRBD1 (6 bases). Looked up from germline, CDR1 is SGHNT and CDR2 is YYREEE (reference sequence). This CDR3 is built from 11 residues. V was trimmed by 1 base and J by 13 bases, leaving 11 bases between them. CDR3 sequence (DNA): TGTGCCAGCAGCTTGCGGGGGGCAACCACCTTC. Translation gives CASSLRGATTF. The variable domain in full, completed from reference TRBV5-4 and TRBJ1-2, reads ETGVTQSPTHLIKTRGQQVTLRCSSQSGHNTVSWYQQALGQGPQFIFQYYREEENGRGNFPPRFSGLQFPNYSSELNVNALELDDSALYLCASSLRGATTFGSGTRLTVV.

The rearrangement links TRBV6-5 to TRBJ1-4; weak D call: TRBD1 (6 bases). V dropped 4 bases and J dropped 10 bases, with 10 bases sitting between them. Germline V lookup: CDR1 MNHEY, CDR2 SVGAGI. The CDR3 runs to 12 residues. The CDR3 coding sequence is TGTGCCAGCAGTTCGACAGGCGGAAAACTGTTTTTT. Its translation: CASSSTGGKLFF.

The gene calls are TRBV9 and TRBJ2-3; 8 nucleotides match TRBD2. V lost 0 bases, J lost 5 bases, and 8 bases stayed unmatched. CDR3 size: 16 residues. Germline CDR1 and CDR2: SGDLS and YYNGEE. The CDR3 region is CASSVGLGGAGDTQYF. CDR3 bases: TGTGCCAGCAGCGTAGGCCTCGGGGGGGCCGGAGATACGCAGTATTTT.

This clone was seen once. This rearrangement joins TRBV30 to TRBJ2-3, with no clear D. V lost 2 bases, J lost 6 bases, and 12 bases lay in between. The germline gives CDR1 GTSNPN, CDR2 SVGIG (reference sequence). The CDR3 runs to 13 residues. The CDR3 DNA reads TGTGCCTGGAGTAGCAGGATTTTGGATACGCAGTATTTT. Amino acid sequence: CAWSSRILDTQYF.

V is TRBV9 and J is TRBJ1-2; 9 nucleotides line up with TRBD1. Germline V CDR1 and CDR2: SGDLS, YYNGEE. The V and J ends lost 3 bases and 8 bases, in that order; junction bases with no gene match: 11. CDR3 length: 15 amino acids. The CDR3 sequence: CASSANPGQGIGYTF. CDR3 sequence (DNA): TGTGCCAGCAGCGCAAATCCGGGACAGGGAATCGGCTACACCTTC.

Written as DNA, the CDR3 is TGTGCCAGCAGCCAAGATCTGCCTAGCGCCGGGGAGCTGTTTTTT. Its protein product is CASSQDLPSAGELFF. The chain recombines TRBV14 with TRBJ2-2; D possibly corresponds to TRBD2 (6 bases). The CDR3 is 15 amino acids. V lost 0 bases to trimming and J lost 6 bases, with 11 bases between them. Germline loops: CDR1 SGHDN, CDR2 FVKESK.

The chain couples TRBV5-1 to TRBJ2-5; D possibly corresponds to TRBD2 (6 bases). This CDR3 has 14 amino acids. Per germline, CDR1 SGHRS and CDR2 YFSETQ. Trimming stripped 1 base from V and 2 bases from J, with 9 bases between. CDR3 sequence (DNA): TGCGCCAGCAGCTTGAATGCGGGGCAAGAGACCCAGTACTTC. This translates into CASSLNAGQETQYF.

J is TRBJ2-2 and V is TRBV3-1 (or the pseudogene TRBV3-2); 8 nucleotides match TRBD2. The CDR3 has 15 residues. The V segment lost 4 bases and the J segment 6 bases; nucleotides outside the gene matches: 7. Germline-derived CDR1 and CDR2 are LGHDT and YNNKEL (reference sequence). The CDR3 is CASSPRDGGAGELFF. DNA of the CDR3: TGTGCCAGCAGCCCGCGGGACGGGGGGGCCGGGGAGCTGTTTTTT.

V gene TRBV19 combines with J gene TRBJ2-1; 15 positions match TRBD2. The CDR3 runs 16 residues. V lost 4 bases and J lost 9; bases outside the gene matches: 7. Germline lookup yields CDR1 LNHDA and CDR2 SQIVND (reference sequence). The CDR3 protein is CASSTVGLAGGGEQFF. Here the CDR3 DNA reads TGTGCCAGTAGTACTGTGGGACTAGCGGGGGGTGGTGAGCAGTTCTTC.

This clone is a singleton in its sample. The CDR3 here is CASRLTGGNTEAFF. The CDR3 DNA is TGTGCCAGCAGGCTCACAGGGGGTAACACTGAAGCTTTCTTT. This chain joins TRBV27 and TRBJ1-1; TRBD1 matches at 8 bases. The junction had 5 bases not matched to a gene; V was cut back by 6 bases and J by 2 bases. CDR3 size: 14 residues. Germline V gives CDR1 MNHEY, CDR2 SMNVEV (reference sequence).

V and J are TRBV29-1 and TRBJ1-2; 7 bases align to TRBD1. This CDR3 region has 16 residues. Germline V CDR1 and CDR2: SQVTM, ANQGSEA. After removal of 2 bases from V and 7 bases from J, the junction contained 16 bases not matched to a gene. As DNA, the CDR3 is TGCAGCGTTGAACCCTTCGGGACAGCAAGGGGGTCTGGCTACACCTTC. Amino acid sequence: CSVEPFGTARGSGYTF.

About this clone itself: The junction and the germline gene differ at one end; a read error may be behind it. The chain couples TRBV6-1 to TRBJ2-5, with a possible D match to TRBD1 (6 bases). The CDR3 has 17 residues. The germline CDR1 and CDR2 sequences are MNHNS and SASEGT. Written as DNA, the CDR3 is TGTGCCAGCAGTGAAGATCTGAGGGGGAGCCTCCAACAGACCCAGTACTTC. It specifies CASSEDLRGSLQQTQYF.

The chain carries TRBV5-8 and TRBJ1-2; D not certain. Germline CDR1 is SGHTS and CDR2 is YDEGEE. CDR3 size: 15 residues. V was cut by 0 bases and J by 3 bases, with 12 bases left in between. DNA for the CDR3: TGTGCCAGCAGCTTGGTTGGTAGTTCTCACTATGGCTACACCTTC. It yields the protein CASSLVGSSHYGYTF.

The chain links TRBV6-1 to TRBJ1-5; D gene uncertain. Looked up from germline, CDR1 is MNHNS and CDR2 is SASEGT. The ends were cut back, 3 bases at V and 6 bases at J, with 9 bases in the middle. There are 13 residues in the CDR3. CDR3 region: CASSDLRSQPQHF. The CDR3, as DNA: TGTGCCAGCAGTGATCTGAGGTCTCAGCCCCAGCATTTT.

This clone was counted only a few times. The chain is built from TRBV19 and TRBJ2-7, with D tentatively TRBD2 (5 bases). The ends were cut back, 6 bases at V and 3 bases at J, with 12 bases in the middle. This CDR3 comprises 13 residues. Germline V gives CDR1 LNHDA, CDR2 SQIVND (reference sequence). This chain's CDR3 is CASSVRVGYEQYF. CDR3 in DNA: TGTGCCAGTAGCGTGAGGGTTGGCTACGAGCAGTACTTC. The full variable domain, in which reference TRBV19 and TRBJ2-7 provide the parts outside the CDR3, is DGGITQSPKYLFRKEGQNVTLSCEQNLNHDAMYWYRQDPGQGLRLIYYSQIVNDFQKGDIAEGYSVSREKKESFPLTVTSAQKNPTAFYLCASSVRVGYEQYFGPGTRLTVT.

This chain links TRBV5-1 with TRBJ1-1; D possibly corresponds to TRBD1 (6 bases). This CDR3 has 15 residues. In germline, CDR1 is SGHRS, CDR2 YFSETQ. Trimming removed 7 bases from V and 0 bases from J, with 16 bases in between. For the CDR3, the DNA is TGCGCCAGCGGGGGCCAGACAGGCATGAACACTGAAGCTTTCTTT. Its translation is CASGGQTGMNTEAFF.

The V call is TRBV19, the J call TRBJ1-1; 9 bases fit TRBD1. CDR3 size: 14 residues. The germline CDR1 and CDR2 sequences are LNHDA and SQIVND (reference sequence). The J segment lost 7 bases and the V segment lost 4 bases, leaving 7 bases of the junction unmatched. The CDR3, as DNA: TGTGCCAGTAGTACGGACAGGGGAGCGTTTGAAGCTTTCTTT. Translated: CASSTDRGAFEAFF.

The chain carries TRBV7-2 and TRBJ2-7; 7 bases agree with TRBD1. V lost 4 bases and J lost 6; bases outside the gene matches: 6. CDR1 SGHTA and CDR2 FQGNSA come from the germline V gene. The CDR3 runs 13 residues. The CDR3 loop is CASSSPDRAEQYF. The DNA for the CDR3 is TGTGCCAGCAGCTCCCCCGACAGGGCCGAGCAGTACTTC.

The gene calls are TRBV5-1 and TRBJ2-1; D remains ambiguous. The V gene's germline CDR1 is SGHRS and CDR2 YFSETQ. V dropped 0 bases and J dropped 5 bases, with 9 bases sitting between them. The CDR3 length is 14 residues. The chain's CDR3 is CASSLVLSHNEQFF. Here the CDR3 DNA reads TGCGCCAGCAGCTTGGTTCTTAGTCACAATGAGCAGTTCTTC.

The V gene is TRBV18, the J gene TRBJ1-1; perhaps TRBD1 as D (6 bases). CDR3 length: 12 residues. With 3 bases removed from V and 5 bases from J, the gap between germline ends came to 7 bases. Germline loops: CDR1 KGHSH, CDR2 LQKENI. The CDR3 DNA is TGTGCCAGCTCACCTACAGGGACTGAAGCTTTCTTT. Translation gives CASSPTGTEAFF.

This clone was seen a few times. The gene calls are TRBV25-1 and TRBJ1-1, with TRBD1 identical over 9 bases. The CDR3 loop spans 14 amino acids. V trimming: 6 bases; J trimming: 6 bases; junction bases outside the gene matches: 8. Germline lookup yields CDR1 MGHDK and CDR2 SYGVNS. As DNA, the CDR3 is TGTGCCAGCAGGGGACAGGGAGCATTCGCTGAAGCTTTCTTT. Translating it yields CASRGQGAFAEAFF. Based on the CDR3 plus reference TRBV25-1 and TRBJ1-1, the full variable domain is EADIYQTPRYLVIGTGKKITLECSQTMGHDKMYWYQQDPGMELHLIHYSYGVNSTEKGDLSSESTVSRIRTEHFPLTLESARPSHTSQYLCASRGQGAFAEAFFGQGTRLTVV.

The J gene is TRBJ2-1, the V gene TRBV6-5, with D maybe TRBD1 (5 bases). The V gene's germline CDR1 is MNHEY and CDR2 SVGAGI. The CDR3 is made up of 15 amino acids. Trimming removed 0 bases from V and 11 bases from J, with 17 bases in between. The CDR3 DNA is TGTGCCAGCAGTTACTCAGGGGCCAACGAAAATAAGCAGTTCTTC. It specifies CASSYSGANENKQFF.

The V call is TRBV28, the J call TRBJ1-1, with a tentative D call TRBD1 (5 bases). There are 14 residues in the CDR3. Trimming removed 5 bases from V and 0 bases from J, with 10 bases in between. From germline, CDR1 is MDHEN and CDR2 SYDVKM. The CDR3 region is CASSQDSLNTEAFF. For the CDR3, the DNA is TGTGCCAGCAGTCAAGACAGTCTGAACACTGAAGCTTTCTTT.

About this clone itself: Additional DNA sequences in this sample encode the identical CDR3. This chain joins TRBV5-6 and TRBJ1-3, with D unresolved. CDR3 size: 14 residues. Germline V gene data show CDR1 as SGHDT and CDR2 as YYEEEE. V lost 1 base and J 4 bases, leaving 9 bases between the germline ends. The DNA for the CDR3 is TGTGCCAGCAGCTTGAGAGGGCTCGGAAACACCATATATTTT. This encodes CASSLRGLGNTIYF.

This chain links TRBV3-1 (or the pseudogene TRBV3-2) with TRBJ2-3; 7 bases fit TRBD1. V gave up 3 bases and J gave up 1 base; unmatched junction bases: 7. Germline CDR1 reads LGHDT; CDR2 reads YNNKEL (reference sequence). The CDR3 has 16 amino acids. The CDR3 nucleotides are TGTGCCAGCAGCCATGGACAGGTCCCGGGCACAGATACGCAGTATTTT. Translated, it gives CASSHGQVPGTDTQYF.

V and J are TRBV7-2 and TRBJ2-5; 14 bases are a match to TRBD2. Germline lookup yields CDR1 SGHTA and CDR2 FQGNSA. CDR3 length: 16 residues. Trimming at V came to 3 bases and at J to 4 bases, leaving 4 bases not matched to a gene. CDR3: CASSFRLAGGPETQYF. CDR3 nucleotide sequence: TGTGCCAGCAGCTTCCGACTAGCGGGGGGGCCAGAGACCCAGTACTTC.

The chain uses TRBV27 and TRBJ2-3, with D maybe TRBD2 (7 bases). This CDR3 is 14 amino acids long. The ends were cut back, 2 bases at V and 6 bases at J, with 12 bases in the middle. CDR1 is MNHEY and CDR2 is SMNVEV in the germline V gene (reference sequence). In DNA, the CDR3 is TGTGCCAGCAGTTTACGGGGGGCTCTGGATACGCAGTATTTT. Residues: CASSLRGALDTQYF.

This chain uses TRBV24-1 with TRBJ1-5, with D hard to call. Trimming left V 0 bases short and J 4 bases short, with 6 bases between. CDR1 and CDR2 (germline): KGHDR, SFDVKD. The CDR3 covers 14 residues. This CDR3 reads CATSDLSGNQPQHF. The CDR3 DNA reads as TGTGCCACCAGTGATTTGTCGGGGAATCAGCCCCAGCATTTT.

The rearrangement uses TRBV5-5 and TRBJ1-1; TRBD1 agrees at 8 bases. This CDR3 comprises 14 residues. The junction had 5 bases not matched to a gene; V was cut back by 4 bases and J by 3 bases. Germline V gene lookup returns CDR1 SGHKS and CDR2 YYEKEE (reference sequence). The CDR3, as DNA: TGTGCCAGCAGCCGACAGGGGAGGCACACTGAAGCTTTCTTT. This codes for CASSRQGRHTEAFF.

In this sample, this clone turned up once. V usage is TRBV7-2 and J usage is TRBJ2-3; possible D gene TRBD2, 6 bases. The CDR3 has 14 residues. Per germline, CDR1 SGHTA and CDR2 FQGNSA. Trimming took off 2 bases at V and 4 bases at J, with 10 bases between the two ends. CDR3 nucleotide sequence: TGTGCCAGCAGCTTAAGGAGGGGCCCAGATACGCAGTATTTT. As protein: CASSLRRGPDTQYF.